This T cell receptor (beta chain) was recorded in a study of cytomegalovirus exposure and HLA in healthy donors (dated by TCRdb to the late 2010s). With regard to the full study: According to an earlier analysis of 550 to 750 of the donors, about 179 million T cells yielded over 90 million unique TCR beta sequences and approximately 300 Gb of sequence data. All discovery cohort repertoires had been generated using a single sequencing platform. Typing coverage varied by locus: roughly 629-630 donors for A, B, C, DRB1 and DQB1; approximately 500 for DQA1; approximately 570 for DPA1; about 450 for DPB1. Several DR-DQ haplotypes were treated as single units for association and clustering because of strong linkage in the cohort. The study profiled the T cell repertoires of 500 to 800 subjects by immunosequencing and related them to cytomegalovirus serostatus. Roughly 290 gigabases of sequencing data and about 92 million unique TCR sequences made up an early release that covered about 640 HLA-typed donors. Of the roughly 400 genotyped donors, over 70% fell in the genetic ancestry cluster associated with self-reported Caucasian donors. The study combined high-throughput TCR immunosequencing, statistical association of individual TCRs with disease status, and machine learning to predict cytomegalovirus infection status. Genome-wide SNP genotypes for about 65% of the 666 donors were used in a later genetic analysis, which treated that subset as a discovery cohort. An earlier analysis of around 580 of the donors used high-throughput TCR beta sequencing to judge whether each TCR beta V gene segment behaved as functional or pseudogenic. Across about 370 genotyped donors of the cohort, an average of about 240,000 unique TCR beta nucleotide sequences per donor were sequenced, and around 20% of those sequences were non-productive. The study aimed to test whether signatures of past pathogen exposure could be identified by cataloging public T cell receptors. Rather than using new phenotypic data, the later analysis identified candidate immune exposures from TCR beta sequences and from how often those sequences occurred across donors. Donor age, sex, ethnicity and CMV serostatus were collected together with the repertoire data. Class I and class II HLA loci were covered by the typing at four-digit resolution. Besides the first cohort of under 700 subjects, a separate validation cohort made up of about 120 different subjects was used. A later analysis re-analyzed previously published TCR beta repertoires from about 730 donors and added high-resolution HLA genotyping to study TCR occurrence patterns. What the study reported, not specific to this receptor: According to a later genetic analysis, donors in an Asian-associated ancestry cluster had fewer N-insertions in productive TCRs than the approximately 650-donor mean. The sequencing pipeline was judged likely to have produced a cluster of highly shared sequence variants as a technical artifact. Some IMGT-functional V segments, including TRBV6-2 and TRBV6-3, could not be told apart with the 87-base-pair reads, so those segments were excluded. In vitro tests confirmed that a few of the cytomegalovirus-associated TCR beta chains recognize cytomegalovirus antigens. The study gave a list of over 150 TCR beta chains associated with cytomegalovirus. An earlier analysis of roughly 570 of the donors showed that most TCR beta V segments appeared in productive rearrangements either about 87% or about 30% of the time, which broadly matched IMGT annotations. A later genetic analysis associated a missense DCLRE1C variant with V-gene and J-gene trimming of TCR beta chains, and an independent cohort replicated the association. A further reported finding was that TCR beta sequences accurately predicted the HLA-A and HLA-B alleles for most subjects in the first cohort. Across donors, most TCR sequences were observed very rarely, whereas some public TCRs were present in many individuals. The classifier was reported to diagnose cytomegalovirus status with high specificity and sensitivity in both the original cohort and the validation cohort. Immune exposure information for the cohort was limited to CMV serostatus. When HLA alleles, especially DR and DQ, strongly co-occurred, TCR associations were difficult to assign to individual alleles. In a later analysis, the rate of TCR association differed among HLA loci, with DRB1 alleles having the most associated TCRs and HLA-C alleles having the fewest. A later analysis found that HLA-associated TCR beta chains were more clonally expanded and had lower generation probabilities than equally common non-associated chains. Presence/absence analyses assumed roughly uniform sequencing depth across donors, an assumption that may not hold. Seventeen rarely observed V segments, including chromosome 9 orphons, were excluded from the earlier analysis of some 590 of the donors because counts were too low. Linkage disequilibrium might explain the correlated functional status among segregating V segments, but an unknown experimental factor could not be ruled out. The authors suggested that the approach could potentially be generalized to other disease states and immunological phenotypes. Only TCR beta chains were sequenced in this cohort, and the absence of alpha or paired-chain data limited detectable features. At a false discovery rate of 0.05, a later analysis linked under 20,000 TCR beta sequences to specific HLA alleles. HLA typing was unavailable for some donors at each locus, so association tests used only the typed subset. According to a later analysis, parvovirus B19, influenza, CMV and Epstein-Barr virus appeared linked to several top co-occurrence clusters. According to a later analysis, most CMV-associated TCR beta chains appeared to be HLA-restricted, and the HLA associations seemed to be driven largely by CMV exposure.

The CDR3 measures 15 amino acids from cysteine to phenylalanine. Only CDR3 DNA is held: 45 bases, read in frame from base 1. The junction carries 11 bases between V and J, which are trimmed by 1 base and 4 bases respectively. From the germline V gene, CDR1 is LGHNT and CDR2 is FRNRAP. In total, roughly 670 healthy bone marrow donors made up the cohort. At the time of sampling, all cohort members were nominally healthy, though unrecorded immune exposures were likely present. CMV serostatus was positive for about 270 and negative for about 55% of the 666 cohort members, and was not recorded for this donor. A peripheral blood sample was provided by each donor, and peripheral blood mononuclear cells were used for TCR beta sequencing. Genomic DNA extraction from the blood cell samples was performed with the Qiagen DNeasy Blood Extraction Kit. The method behind the library was the immunoSEQ multiplex PCR assay. For the multiplex PCR, a mixture combining 60 forward primers for TCR Vbeta segments and 13 reverse primers for TCR Jbeta segments was used. Amplification of the CDR3 region of rearranged TCR beta genes was performed with a multiplex PCR assay on genomic DNA. Amplified TCR beta libraries were sequenced as 87-base-pair reads on the Illumina HiSeq System. In the authors' own workflow: A later analysis counted approximately 74 million unique TCR beta chains across the 666 repertoires, and 9.5 million to 11 million of these chains were shared by at least two donors. Raw reads were error-corrected and collapsed into unique sequences with a nearest-neighbor algorithm that merged closely related sequences to remove PCR and sequencing errors. V, D and J gene segments were assigned by aligning CDR3 sequences to IMGT reference sequences. For a sequence to be retained, a match of at least six nucleotides was required to both a V gene segment and a J gene segment. Rearrangements were called productive when the CDR3 lacked stop codons and stayed in frame with V and J; all others were non-productive. Following IMGT convention, CDR3 was defined as the stretch from the second conserved V-encoded cysteine to the conserved J-encoded phenylalanine. Sequences without an unambiguous match to a single V gene segment were excluded from the earlier analysis of about 600 of the donors. An earlier analysis of several hundred of the donors called V segments functional above 56.7% productive rearrangements and segregating when the between-donor standard deviation exceeded 5%. A statistical classification framework was built for diagnosing cytomegalovirus status from the catalog of TCR beta chain sequences. In a later analysis, TCR nucleotide sequences were compared against IMGT/GENE-DB human TR gene sequences so that V and J genes could be assigned. The TCRdist pipeline was used in a later analysis to assign CDR3 sequences and most-parsimonious VDJ recombination scenarios. In a later analysis, each TCR beta chain was defined by its CDR3 amino acid sequence together with its V-gene family, and reads without a unique V-gene family were excluded. To address suspected cross-contamination and a sequencing artifact, a later analysis removed a few hundred highly shared, low-generation-probability nucleotide sequences. In a later analysis, a clonal expansion index was calculated for each public chain from normalized within-repertoire ranks of inferred template counts. A later analysis computed generation probabilities with a VDJ recombination model fitted to out-of-frame rearrangements, and checked the results against IGoR. Hypergeometric tests were used in a later analysis to score TCR-TCR, TCR-HLA and TCR-CMV co-occurrence, with a repertoire-size bias correction applied to the TCR pairs. False discovery rates were estimated in a later analysis by permuting HLA or CMV assignments 20 times. In a later analysis, co-occurring TCRs were grouped using DBSCAN, with TCRdist sequence similarity added in when clustering inside HLA-allele-positive subsets. Repertoires with fewer than 30,000 or more than 120,000 public chains were left out of co-occurrence clustering, as were about five repertoires with anomalous nucleotide sharing. TCRdb retrieved this table from immuneACCESS and kept in-frame rearrangements only. Not all clones are present; in checked studies, unresolved V genes account for under half, and no reason is known for the remainder. V, J and clone size derive from that table, while D and trimming were established from the DNA sequence. The sample has 120,000 or so clones on record, under 85% of them singletons. The top ten clones comprise roughly 4% of the sample.

Only a few counts were recorded for this clone. The antigen this receptor binds is unknown. No clone much larger than this one lies a single base away; base qualities are absent. The rearrangement joined TRBV12-5 to TRBJ1-3; TRBD1 is a possible D gene, resting on 5 matching bases. Sample: PBMCs. The clonotype was recovered from a human donor in good health. The DNA is as follows: TGTGCTAGTGGTTTGGACCAGGGTGGCGGAAACACCATATATTTT. Translated, it gives CASGLDQGGGNTIYF.